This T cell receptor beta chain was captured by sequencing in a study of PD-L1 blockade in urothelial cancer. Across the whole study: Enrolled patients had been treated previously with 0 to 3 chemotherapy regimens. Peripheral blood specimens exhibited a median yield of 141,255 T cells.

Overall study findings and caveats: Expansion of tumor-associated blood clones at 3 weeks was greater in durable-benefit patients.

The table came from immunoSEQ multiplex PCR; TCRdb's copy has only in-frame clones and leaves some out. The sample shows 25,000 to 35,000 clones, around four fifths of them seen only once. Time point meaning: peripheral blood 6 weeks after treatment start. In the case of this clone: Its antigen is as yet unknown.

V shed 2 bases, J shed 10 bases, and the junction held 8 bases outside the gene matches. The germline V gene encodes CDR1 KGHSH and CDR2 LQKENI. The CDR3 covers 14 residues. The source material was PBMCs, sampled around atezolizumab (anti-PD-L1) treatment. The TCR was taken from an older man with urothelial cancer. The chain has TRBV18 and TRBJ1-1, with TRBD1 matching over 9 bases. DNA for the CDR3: TGTGCCAGCTCACCAATGGACAGGGGCCGGGGAGCTTTCTTT. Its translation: CASSPMDRGRGAFF.